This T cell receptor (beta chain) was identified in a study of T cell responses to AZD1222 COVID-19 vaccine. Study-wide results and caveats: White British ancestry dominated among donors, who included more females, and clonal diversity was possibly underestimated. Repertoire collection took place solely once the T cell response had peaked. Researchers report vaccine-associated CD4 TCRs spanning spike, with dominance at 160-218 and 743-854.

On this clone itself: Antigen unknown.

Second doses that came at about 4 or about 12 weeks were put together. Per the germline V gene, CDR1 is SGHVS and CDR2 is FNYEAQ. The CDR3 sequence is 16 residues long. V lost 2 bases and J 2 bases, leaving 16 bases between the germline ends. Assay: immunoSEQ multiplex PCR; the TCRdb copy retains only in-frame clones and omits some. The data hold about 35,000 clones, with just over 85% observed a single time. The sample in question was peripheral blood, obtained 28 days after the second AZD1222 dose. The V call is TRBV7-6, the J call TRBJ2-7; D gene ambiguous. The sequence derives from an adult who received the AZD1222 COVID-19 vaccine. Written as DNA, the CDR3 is TGTGCCAGCAGCTTAAGTCACAGCCCGATTCCCTACGAGCAGTACTTC. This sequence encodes CASSLSHSPIPYEQYF.